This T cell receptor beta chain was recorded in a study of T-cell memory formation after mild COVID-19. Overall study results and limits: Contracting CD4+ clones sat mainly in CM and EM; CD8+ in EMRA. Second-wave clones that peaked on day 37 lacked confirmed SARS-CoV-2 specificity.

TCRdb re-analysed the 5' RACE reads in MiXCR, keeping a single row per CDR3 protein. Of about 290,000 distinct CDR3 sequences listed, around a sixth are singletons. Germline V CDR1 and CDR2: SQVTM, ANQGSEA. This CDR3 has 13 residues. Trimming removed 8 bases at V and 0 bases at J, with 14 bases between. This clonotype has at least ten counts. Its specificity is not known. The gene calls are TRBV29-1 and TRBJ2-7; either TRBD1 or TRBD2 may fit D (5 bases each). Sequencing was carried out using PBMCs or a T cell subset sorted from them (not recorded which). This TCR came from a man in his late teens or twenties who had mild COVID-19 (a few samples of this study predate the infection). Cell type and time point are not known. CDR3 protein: CSRGDGRSYEQYV. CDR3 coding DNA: TGCAGCCGAGGGGACGGACGCTCCTACGAGCAGTACGTC.